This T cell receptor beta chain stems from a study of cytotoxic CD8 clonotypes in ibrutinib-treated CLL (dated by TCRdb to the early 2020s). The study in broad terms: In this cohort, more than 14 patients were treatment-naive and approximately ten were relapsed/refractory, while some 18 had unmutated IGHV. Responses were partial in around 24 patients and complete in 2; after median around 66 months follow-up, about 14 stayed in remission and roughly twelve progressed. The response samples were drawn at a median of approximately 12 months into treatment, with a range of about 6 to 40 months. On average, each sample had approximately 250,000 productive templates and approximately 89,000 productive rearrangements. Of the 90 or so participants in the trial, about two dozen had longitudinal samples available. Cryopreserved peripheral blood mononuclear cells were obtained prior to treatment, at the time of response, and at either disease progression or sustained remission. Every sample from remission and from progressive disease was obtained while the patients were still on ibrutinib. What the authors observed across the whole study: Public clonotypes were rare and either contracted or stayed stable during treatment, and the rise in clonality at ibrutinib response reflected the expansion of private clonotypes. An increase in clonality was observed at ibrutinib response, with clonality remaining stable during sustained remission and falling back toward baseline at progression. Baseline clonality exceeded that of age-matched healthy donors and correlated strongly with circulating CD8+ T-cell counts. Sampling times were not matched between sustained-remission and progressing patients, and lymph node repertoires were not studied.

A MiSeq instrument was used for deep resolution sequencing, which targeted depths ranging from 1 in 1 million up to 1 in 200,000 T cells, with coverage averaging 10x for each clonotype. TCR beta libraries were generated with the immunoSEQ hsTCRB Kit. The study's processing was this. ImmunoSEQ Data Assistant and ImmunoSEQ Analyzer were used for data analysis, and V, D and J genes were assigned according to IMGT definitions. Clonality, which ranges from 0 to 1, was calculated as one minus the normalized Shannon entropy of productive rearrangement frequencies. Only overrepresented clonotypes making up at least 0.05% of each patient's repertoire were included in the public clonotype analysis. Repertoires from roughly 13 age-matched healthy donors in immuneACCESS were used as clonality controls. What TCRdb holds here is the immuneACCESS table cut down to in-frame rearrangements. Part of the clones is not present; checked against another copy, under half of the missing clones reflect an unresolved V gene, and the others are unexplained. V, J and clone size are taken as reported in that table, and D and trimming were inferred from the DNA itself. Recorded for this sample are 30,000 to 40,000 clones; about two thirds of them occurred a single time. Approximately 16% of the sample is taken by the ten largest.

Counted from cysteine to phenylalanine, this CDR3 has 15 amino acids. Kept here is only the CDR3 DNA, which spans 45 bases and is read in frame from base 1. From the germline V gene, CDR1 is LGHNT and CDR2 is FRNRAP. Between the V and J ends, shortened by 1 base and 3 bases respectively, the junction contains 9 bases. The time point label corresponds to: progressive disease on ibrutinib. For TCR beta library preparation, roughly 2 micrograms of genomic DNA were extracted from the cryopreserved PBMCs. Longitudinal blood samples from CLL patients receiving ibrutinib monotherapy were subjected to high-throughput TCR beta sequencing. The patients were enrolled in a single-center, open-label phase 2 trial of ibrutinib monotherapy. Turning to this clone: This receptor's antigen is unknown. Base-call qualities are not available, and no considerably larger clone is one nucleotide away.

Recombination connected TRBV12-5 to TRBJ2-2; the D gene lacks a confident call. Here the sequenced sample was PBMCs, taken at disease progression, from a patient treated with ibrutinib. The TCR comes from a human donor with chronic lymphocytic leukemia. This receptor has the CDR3 CASGLGNSYTGELFF. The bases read TGTGCTAGTGGTTTGGGTAACTCGTACACCGGGGAGCTGTTTTTT.